The T cell receptor beta chain under discussion was sequenced for a study of high-grade serous ovarian cancer treatment subgroups. Across the whole study: Mean per sample: around 14,000 reads, around 7,300 unique TCR beta rearrangements.

Tumor tissue was taken before any definitive surgery or chemotherapy was given. Study-wide findings and caveats: Clonal relatedness tracked neoantigen level, and by trend copy number and mutation load. CDR1 and CDR2 were left unanalyzed; analyses focused on CDR3. Different patients shared almost no repertoire; same-patient tumors shared about 0.1 to 0.79.

CDR3 length: 13 amino acids. CDR1 GTSNPN and CDR2 SVGIG come from the germline V gene (reference sequence). Trimming cost V 2 bases and J 10 bases, with 18 bases left between them. Here immunoSEQ multiplex PCR was the method, and the copy in TCRdb shows in-frame clones only, minus some. Among roughly 29,000 clones listed, under 90% were seen once. A single count supports this clone. The antigen is undetermined. This clonotype originated in a human donor with high-grade serous ovarian cancer. Input material: tumor tissue. The rearrangement joins TRBV30 to TRBJ2-7; unclear D gene. In DNA form, the CDR3 reads TGTGCCTGGAGTAATATTAGGGCGAAAAAACAGTACTTC. Amino acids: CAWSNIRAKKQYF.